This T cell receptor beta chain was captured in a study of T cells in Graves' hyperthyroidism and ophthalmopathy. V gave up 9 bases and J gave up 1 base, with 18 bases separating them. Germline V gene lookup returns CDR1 MNHNS and CDR2 SASEGT. This CDR3 comprises 15 residues. Findings and caveats of the study: In validation, the model predicted ophthalmopathy. These predictions came a median about 6.5 months before onset.

TCR beta CDR3 region amplification was performed from RNA transcripts. Using the HTBI primer set, a first-round RT-PCR was run on the TCR CDR3. TCRdb reprocessed the multiplex PCR reads via MiXCR and lists one record per CDR3 protein. This table holds about 640,000 distinct CDR3 sequences, roughly 20% found once. This clonotype turned up a few times. Its antigen is not identified. Duration under 3 months, a NOSPECS grade of at least 4, and a Clinical Activity Score of at least 3 characterized the ophthalmopathy patients. V and J are TRBV6-1 and TRBJ1-1; no clear D. The origin of this receptor is a man aged 25-40 years with Graves' ophthalmopathy. Source material: blood. CDR3 in amino acids: CASAQSWGGNTEAFF. The CDR3 DNA follows: TGTGCCAGTGCCCAATCGTGGGGAGGGAACACTGAAGCTTTCTTT.